Presented here are 23 T cell receptor beta chains from one specimen sequenced in a study of CD8+CD57+ T cells in acquired aplastic anemia. All sequencing subjects had displayed CD8+CD57+ cell expansion on flow cytometry. The study profiled TCR beta VDJ and CDR3 using genomic DNA as template. MiXCR, run by TCRdb on the reads, gives a single entry per CDR3 protein. Among 180,000 or so distinct CDR3 sequences listed, 63% were seen once. The sample comprised sorted CD4+, CD8+, or CD8+CD57+ T cells (not recorded which) from PBMCs. These receptors came from a human donor with aplastic anemia.

This chain connects TRBV19 to TRBJ2-1; possibly TRBD2 for D (7 bases). From germline, CDR1 is LNHDA and CDR2 SQIVND (reference sequence). This CDR3 has 14 amino acids. With 1 base removed from V and 7 bases from J, the gap between germline ends came to 11 bases. The CDR3 DNA reads TGTGCCAGTAGTATAGTGAGGGGGGGGAATGAGCAGTTCTTC. This encodes CASSIVRGGNEQFF.

V is TRBV7-8 and J is TRBJ2-7; D remains unclear. V was pared by 0 bases and J by 1 base, with 4 bases between. CDR3 length: 13 residues. CDR1 SGHVS and CDR2 FQNEAQ come from the germline V gene. CDR3 coding DNA: TGTGCCAGCAGCTTAGCTGAGTCCTACGAGCAGTACTTC. Protein sequence: CASSLAESYEQYF.

The gene calls are TRBV29-1 and TRBJ2-1; the D gene could be TRBD1 or TRBD2 (5 bases each). The CDR3 covers 13 residues. Trimming shortened V by 6 bases and J by 7 bases, and 16 bases separated the two germline ends. Germline V gene data show CDR1 as SQVTM and CDR2 as ANQGSEA. Written as DNA, the CDR3 is TGCAGCGTGGGACCGGTGTTGATGAATGAGCAGTTCTTC. It is translated as CSVGPVLMNEQFF.

The chain combines TRBV20-1 with TRBJ2-7; TRBD2 might be the D (6 bases). CDR1 and CDR2 from the germline V gene are DFQATT and SNEGSKA (reference sequence). This CDR3 spans 14 amino acids. With 4 bases removed from V and 6 bases from J, the gap between germline ends came to 19 bases. The CDR3 reads CSATEPGLHSEQYF. CDR3 in DNA: TGCAGTGCTACAGAACCAGGACTACACTCCGAGCAGTACTTC.

J is TRBJ2-3 and V is TRBV14; tentative D call: TRBD2 (7 bases). V dropped 2 bases and J dropped 0 bases, with 12 bases sitting between them. The CDR3 is 16 residues long. Germline lookup yields CDR1 SGHDN and CDR2 FVKESK. Written as DNA, the CDR3 is TGTGCCAGCAGCCAATCGCGGGGGCCCAGCACAGATACGCAGTATTTT. Residues: CASSQSRGPSTDTQYF. Filled out from reference TRBV14 and TRBJ2-3, the complete variable domain reads EAGVTQFPSHSVIEKGQTVTLRCDPISGHDNLYWYRRVMGKEIKFLLHFVKESKQDESGMPNNRFLAERTGGTYSTLKVQPAELEDSGVYFCASSQSRGPSTDTQYFGPGTRLTVL.

As concerns this clonotype: A junction boundary mismatches the germline segment, possibly from a read error. J is TRBJ1-2 and V is TRBV7-9, with D possibly being TRBD1 (6 bases). There are 15 residues in the CDR3. CDR1 is SEHNR, CDR2 FQNEAQ, per germline (reference sequence). This CDR3 reads CASSLGQGPNYGYGF. The DNA of the CDR3 is TGTGCCAGCAGCTTAGGGCAGGGGCCAAACTATGGCTACGGCTTC.

This clonotype was detected only a few times. The chain joins TRBV2 to TRBJ2-5, with D hard to call. CDR3 length: 12 amino acids. Germline V lookup: CDR1 SNHLY, CDR2 FYNNEI. The V gene lost 2 bases and the J gene lost 3 bases, with 4 bases spanning the gap. CDR3 region: CASSETEETQYF. CDR3 coding DNA: TGTGCCAGCAGTGAAACAGAAGAGACCCAGTACTTC.

The chain links TRBV20-1 to TRBJ2-2; D may be TRBD2 (6 bases). Per germline, CDR1 DFQATT and CDR2 SNEGSKA (reference sequence). V dropped 4 bases and J dropped 5 bases, with 14 bases sitting between them. The CDR3 totals 14 residues. The CDR3 DNA is TGCAGTGCTATTGGGCCTGGGGGGACCGGGGAGCTGTTTTTT. Its translation: CSAIGPGGTGELFF.

This chain uses TRBV7-8 with TRBJ2-4; the D gene is possibly TRBD2 (7 bases). V was clipped by 1 base and J by 4 bases, with 17 bases between them. This CDR3 is 17 amino acids long. Germline values: CDR1 SGHVS, CDR2 FQNEAQ. CDR3 region: CASSLEGGRDYKNIQYF. CDR3 coding DNA: TGTGCCAGCAGCTTAGAGGGGGGCCGGGACTATAAAAACATTCAGTACTTC.

This clonotype has just one count. The chain has TRBV20-1 and TRBJ2-7; tentative D call: TRBD1 (5 bases). Germline CDR1 and CDR2: DFQATT and SNEGSKA (reference sequence). The CDR3 spans 14 residues. The ends were cut back, 0 bases at V and 0 bases at J, with 9 bases in the middle. CDR3 bases: TGCAGTGCTAGAGATCAACAGGTCTCCTACGAGCAGTACTTC. Protein product: CSARDQQVSYEQYF.

The sample holds a few counts of this clonotype. The rearrangement links TRBV14 to TRBJ2-7; D not certain. Germline CDR1 SGHDN, CDR2 FVKESK. The ends were cut back, 2 bases at V and 6 bases at J, with 14 bases in the middle. The CDR3 spans 14 residues. The CDR3 is CASSQMSYGSEQYF. In DNA form, the CDR3 reads TGTGCCAGCAGCCAAATGTCCTACGGCTCCGAGCAGTACTTC.

This chain links TRBV12-3 or TRBV12-4 with TRBJ1-6; 7 bases match TRBD1. This CDR3 contains 15 residues. After removal of 5 bases from V and 8 bases from J, the junction contained 9 bases not matched to a gene. The CDR3 DNA reads as TGTGCCAGCAGTCCCCGACAGGGTTTTGATTCACCCCTCCACTTT. Translating it yields CASSPRQGFDSPLHF.

The chain recombines TRBV5-4 with TRBJ1-2; a possible D gene is TRBD1 (5 bases). The CDR3 runs 15 residues. V was trimmed by 0 bases and J by 8 bases, leaving 17 bases between them. The V gene's germline CDR1 is SGHNT and CDR2 YYREEE (reference sequence). In DNA form, the CDR3 reads TGTGCCAGCAGCTTGGGATCAGGGAGAGAGGGAGGCTACACCTTC. The encoded protein is CASSLGSGREGGYTF. The variable domain in full, completed from reference TRBV5-4 and TRBJ1-2, reads ETGVTQSPTHLIKTRGQQVTLRCSSQSGHNTVSWYQQALGQGPQFIFQYYREEENGRGNFPPRFSGLQFPNYSSELNVNALELDDSALYLCASSLGSGREGGYTFGSGTRLTVV.

This rearrangement joins TRBV7-8 to TRBJ1-2; D gene ambiguous. V was trimmed by 8 bases and J by 3 bases, leaving 10 bases between them. This CDR3 contains 12 residues. Germline V CDR1 and CDR2: SGHVS, FQNEAQ. The CDR3 nucleotides are TGTGCCAGCGGAAAGACTGACTATGGCTACACCTTC. This gives the protein CASGKTDYGYTF.

The genes are TRBV5-5 and TRBJ2-1, with D possibly being TRBD1 (6 bases). Trimming took 1 base from V and 7 from J, leaving 9 bases between them. There are 13 residues in the CDR3. CDR1 is SGHKS, CDR2 YYEKEE, per germline (reference sequence). DNA of the CDR3: TGTGCCAGCAGCTTGACAGGGCAGAATGAGCAGTTCTTC. It codes for CASSLTGQNEQFF.

This clonotype was found once. The chain recombines TRBV7-2 with TRBJ2-7, with 10 bases fitting TRBD2. The germline V gene encodes CDR1 SGHTA and CDR2 FQGNSA. CDR3 length equals 14 residues. V was clipped by 5 bases and J by 5 bases; unmatched bases: 6. The CDR3 here is CASSPSGSVHEQYF. The CDR3 nucleotides are TGTGCCAGCAGCCCTAGCGGGAGTGTCCACGAGCAGTACTTC. Complete variable domain (other parts from reference TRBV7-2 and TRBJ2-7): GAGVSQSPSNKVTEKGKDVELRCDPISGHTALYWYRQSLGQGLEFLIYFQGNSAPDKSGLPSDRFSAERTGGSVSTLTIQRTQQEDSAVYLCASSPSGSVHEQYFGPGTRLTVT.

V and J are TRBV7-8 and TRBJ1-2; D might be TRBD1 (6 bases). The ends were cut back, 5 bases at V and 6 bases at J, with 22 bases in the middle. The CDR3 extends over 16 amino acids. The germline gives CDR1 SGHVS, CDR2 FQNEAQ. The chain's CDR3 is CASSIMRARGRDGYTF. CDR3 DNA sequence: TGTGCCAGCAGCATAATGAGGGCCCGGGGGCGCGATGGCTACACCTTC.

The rearrangement links TRBV5-1 to TRBJ2-7, with TRBD2 matching over 7 bases. J lost 8 bases, V lost 4 bases, and 6 bases had no gene match. CDR1 is SGHRS, CDR2 YFSETQ, per germline. The CDR3 covers 12 residues. CDR3 sequence reads: CASSEREAKQYF. In DNA form, the CDR3 reads TGCGCCAGCAGCGAACGGGAGGCCAAGCAGTACTTC.

CDR3 sequence: CSGWTSGSGETQYF. CDR3 DNA sequence: TGCAGCGGCTGGACTAGCGGGAGTGGGGAGACCCAGTACTTC. The chain uses TRBV29-1 and TRBJ2-5; the match to TRBD2 covers 13 bases. From germline, CDR1 is SQVTM and CDR2 ANQGSEA. This CDR3 has 14 residues. The J segment lost 5 bases and the V segment lost 7 bases, leaving 7 bases of the junction unmatched.

V usage is TRBV7-2 and J usage is TRBJ2-7, with 8 bases identical to TRBD1. This CDR3 has 15 residues. V lost 1 base, J lost 4 bases, and 6 bases stayed unmatched. CDR1 is SGHTA, CDR2 FQGNSA, per germline. The CDR3 DNA reads as TGTGCCAGCAGCTTAGGAACAGGGGGAATGTACGAGCAGTACTTC. It encodes CASSLGTGGMYEQYF.

For this clonotype: The junction shows a germline mismatch at one end, possibly a read error. The rearrangement uses TRBV7-7 and TRBJ1-3; D is ambiguous. Germline CDR1 reads SSHAT; CDR2 reads FNYEAQ (reference sequence). The CDR3 contains 18 residues. In DNA, the CDR3 is TGTGCTAGCAGCTTAGACGTTGGGCCGGGGTTCCGAGGAAACACCATATATTTT. Its protein product is CASSLDVGPGFRGNTIYF.

In this sample, this clonotype turned up many times. This sequence joins TRBV4-1 and TRBJ2-7; D is perhaps TRBD1 or TRBD2 (5 bases each). This CDR3 has 13 amino acids. The germline V and J ends were trimmed by 2 bases and 9 bases, with 14 bases remaining between them. From germline, CDR1 is MGHRA and CDR2 YSYEKL. The CDR3 region has the DNA TGCGCCAGCAGCCAAAGGGAAGGGGACGGGCAGTACTTC. Translated: CASSQREGDGQYF.

This clonotype occurred many times. This rearrangement joins TRBV19 to TRBJ2-1; TRBD1 is a possible D gene (5 bases). The CDR3 spans 13 residues. Germline lookup yields CDR1 LNHDA and CDR2 SQIVND (reference sequence). The V gene lost 0 bases and the J gene lost 6 bases, with 6 bases spanning the gap. The chain's CDR3 is CASSIDGANEQFF. The CDR3 nucleotides read TGTGCCAGTAGTATAGATGGGGCCAATGAGCAGTTCTTC.